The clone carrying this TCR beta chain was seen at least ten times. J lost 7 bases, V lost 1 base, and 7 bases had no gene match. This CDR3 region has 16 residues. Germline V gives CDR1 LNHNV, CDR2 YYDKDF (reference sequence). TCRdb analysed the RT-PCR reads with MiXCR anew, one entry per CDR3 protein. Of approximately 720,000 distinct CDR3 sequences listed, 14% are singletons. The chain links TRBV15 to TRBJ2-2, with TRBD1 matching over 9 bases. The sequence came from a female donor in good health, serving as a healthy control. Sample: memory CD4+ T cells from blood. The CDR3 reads CATSRGAGQGIGELFF. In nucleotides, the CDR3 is TGTGCCACCAGCAGAGGCGCGGGACAGGGTATCGGGGAGCTGTTTTTT. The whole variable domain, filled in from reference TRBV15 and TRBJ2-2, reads DAMVIQNPRYQVTQFGKPVTLSCSQTLNHNVMYWYQQKSSQAPKLLFHYYDKDFNNEADTPDNFQSRRPNTSFCFLDIRSPGLGDTAMYLCATSRGAGQGIGELFFGEGSRLTVL.